This entry lists 12 T cell receptor beta chains sequenced from one sample in a study of T cell responses to AZD1222 COVID-19 vaccine. The table came from immunoSEQ multiplex PCR; TCRdb's copy has only in-frame clones and leaves some out. The sample contains 120,000 or so clones, around 84% of which appear only once. Sequences were derived from peripheral blood, sampled 28 days after the second AZD1222 dose. These receptors came from an adult who received the AZD1222 COVID-19 vaccine.

V and J are TRBV27 and TRBJ1-1, with a possible D match to TRBD1 (6 bases). Deletions cut 3 bases from V and 5 bases from J, with 10 bases between. This CDR3 is built from 13 residues. In germline, CDR1 is MNHEY, CDR2 SMNVEV (reference sequence). The chain's CDR3 is CASSFIRGTEAFF. The CDR3 bases are TGTGCCAGCAGTTTCATCAGGGGAACTGAAGCTTTCTTT.

This clone has only one observation. The chain uses TRBV29-1 and TRBJ1-2, with TRBD1 as a possible D gene (5 bases). Germline lookup yields CDR1 SQVTM and CDR2 ANQGSEA. Trimming took off 4 bases at V and 4 bases at J, with 10 bases between the two ends. CDR3 length: 12 amino acids. The CDR3 DNA sequence: TGCAGCGTTGCTTTAGGGGTCTATGGCTACACCTTC. It codes for CSVALGVYGYTF.

The rearrangement joins TRBV15 to TRBJ1-1; the D gene is possibly TRBD1 (5 bases). Germline V gene sequence: CDR1 LNHNV, CDR2 YYDKDF (reference sequence). Between the trimmed V and J ends, which lost 5 bases and 1 base, there was a span of 8 bases. The CDR3 consists of 13 residues. The CDR3 is CATSRQGNTEAFF. The CDR3 coding sequence is TGTGCCACCAGCCGCCAGGGGAACACTGAAGCTTTCTTT.

This chain uses TRBV5-6 with TRBJ1-1; D unresolved. Trimming shortened V by 4 bases and J by 1 base, and 14 bases separated the two germline ends. The CDR3 has 15 residues. Germline assignment: CDR1 SGHDT and CDR2 YYEEEE. The CDR3 here is CASSRRTERNTEAFF. The CDR3 DNA is TGTGCCAGCAGCCGTCGGACGGAACGGAACACTGAAGCTTTCTTT.

The chain links TRBV5-5 to TRBJ2-7; the D is unclear. CDR1 and CDR2 (germline): SGHKS, YYEKEE (reference sequence). This CDR3 is 13 amino acids long. Trimming pared 4 bases from V and 2 bases from J, leaving 10 bases between. CDR3 residues: CASSTTDAYEQYF. In DNA form, the CDR3 reads TGTGCCAGCAGCACGACGGATGCCTACGAGCAGTACTTC.

The J gene is TRBJ1-2, the V gene TRBV6-5, with TRBD1 matching over 12 bases. J lost 8 bases, V lost 0 bases, and 4 bases had no gene match. The CDR3 runs 15 residues. CDR1 and CDR2 from the germline V gene are MNHEY and SVGAGI. Here the CDR3 reads CASSYSGQGAWGYTF. Here the CDR3 DNA reads TGTGCCAGCAGTTACTCGGGACAGGGGGCATGGGGCTACACCTTC.

J is TRBJ1-4 and V is TRBV14; D is undetermined. Trimming left V 4 bases short and J 10 bases short, with 16 bases between. Germline CDR1 SGHDN, CDR2 FVKESK. The CDR3 consists of 14 residues. The CDR3 coding sequence is TGTGCCAGCAGCCGAACATTGGTAGTGGGAAAACTGTTTTTT. It codes for CASSRTLVVGKLFF.

The chain is built from TRBV5-1 and TRBJ1-2; D is possibly TRBD1 (6 bases). This CDR3 is 14 amino acids long. The germline gives CDR1 SGHRS, CDR2 YFSETQ. V shed 4 bases and J shed 8 bases, with 18 bases lying between them. The CDR3 nucleotides read TGCGCCAGCAGCCCATTACCAGGGGTAGGGGGCTACACCTTC. Amino acids: CASSPLPGVGGYTF.

The gene calls are TRBV7-2 and TRBJ1-5; TRBD1 matches at 10 bases. This CDR3 contains 18 residues. V was clipped by 4 bases and J by 5 bases; unmatched bases: 14. Germline lookup yields CDR1 SGHTA and CDR2 FQGNSA. CDR3 sequence (DNA): TGTGCCAGCAGCTCCCCAAATCCGACAGGGGGCAGTGATCAGCCCCAGCATTTT. Encoded protein: CASSSPNPTGGSDQPQHF.

The chain uses TRBV30 and TRBJ2-7, with D maybe TRBD1 (7 bases). The CDR3 covers 15 residues. V was cut by 4 bases and J by 2 bases, with 18 bases left in between. From germline, CDR1 is GTSNPN and CDR2 SVGIG (reference sequence). DNA for the CDR3: TGTGCCTGGACCAGGGGGGCCCAGGGAACCTACGAGCAGTACTTC. It yields the protein CAWTRGAQGTYEQYF.

CDR3 region: CASSPEADTQYF. The DNA for the CDR3 is TGTGCCAGCAGCCCAGAAGCAGATACGCAGTATTTT. The chain uses TRBV7-2 and TRBJ2-3, with no clear D. Between the trimmed V and J ends, which lost 5 bases and 4 bases, there was a span of 7 bases. This CDR3 contains 12 residues. Germline V CDR1 and CDR2: SGHTA, FQGNSA.

This chain connects TRBV18 to TRBJ1-4; a weak D match, TRBD1 (6 bases). The CDR3 extends over 15 amino acids. Germline V gene data show CDR1 as KGHSH and CDR2 as LQKENI. Trimming left V 2 bases short and J 3 bases short, with 10 bases between. In DNA form, the CDR3 reads TGTGCCAGCTCACCATCACAGGGCGCTAATGAAAAACTGTTTTTT. Amino acids: CASSPSQGANEKLFF.